This TCR beta chain was recovered during a study of tumor-infiltrating lymphocytes in primary liver carcinoma. Study outcomes and limitations: The overlap of tumor-adjacent and tumor-blood pairs was smaller than that of tumor region pairs.

Extraction of RNA together with DNA used about 20-34 mg of unsorted bulk tissue. The template, approximately 500 ng total RNA, yielded TCR beta cDNA made with a constant-region primer. Investigators got TCR beta libraries out of three nested multiplex PCR rounds, done with slightly modified ARM-PCR. Researchers ran the first two PCR rounds for roughly 11 cycles each with TRBV1-TRBV30 forward primers and a C-beta reverse primer. TCRdb recomputed calls from the multiplex PCR reads with MiXCR, one row per CDR3 protein. The sample holds fewer than 250,000 distinct CDR3 sequences, approximately 80% seen once. From germline, CDR1 is SGHRS and CDR2 YFSETQ. The CDR3 is 16 residues long. J lost 6 bases, V lost 1 base, and 12 bases had no gene match. The sample holds many counts of this clonotype. Its target is not known.

The chain joins TRBV5-1 to TRBJ2-7, with 8 bases identical to TRBD2. This TCR came from a man aged 40-49 years with primary liver carcinoma and hepatitis B virus infection. Sequencing used tumor tissue from primary liver carcinoma. Written as DNA, the CDR3 is TGCGCCAGCAGCTTGACCTTTGGCGGGGGGTCGCGCGAGCAGTACTTC. The encoded protein is CASSLTFGGGSREQYF.